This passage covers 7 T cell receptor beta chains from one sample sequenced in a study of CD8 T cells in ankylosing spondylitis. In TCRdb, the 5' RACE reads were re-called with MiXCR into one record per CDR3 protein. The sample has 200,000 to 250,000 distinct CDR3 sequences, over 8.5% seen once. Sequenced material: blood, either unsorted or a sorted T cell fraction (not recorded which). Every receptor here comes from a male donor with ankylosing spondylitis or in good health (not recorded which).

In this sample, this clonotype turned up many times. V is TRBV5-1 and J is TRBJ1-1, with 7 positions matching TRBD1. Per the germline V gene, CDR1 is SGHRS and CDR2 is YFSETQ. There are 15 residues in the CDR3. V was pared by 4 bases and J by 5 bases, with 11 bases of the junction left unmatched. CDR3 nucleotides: TGCGCCAGCAGCCCGATGACAGGGTTTGAGACTGAAGCTTTCTTT. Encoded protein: CASSPMTGFETEAFF. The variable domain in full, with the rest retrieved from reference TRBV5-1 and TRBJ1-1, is KAGVTQTPRYLIKTRGQQVTLSCSPISGHRSVSWYQQTPGQGLQFLFEYFSETQRNKGNFPGRFSGRQFSNSRSEMNVSTLELGDSALYLCASSPMTGFETEAFFGQGTRLTVV.

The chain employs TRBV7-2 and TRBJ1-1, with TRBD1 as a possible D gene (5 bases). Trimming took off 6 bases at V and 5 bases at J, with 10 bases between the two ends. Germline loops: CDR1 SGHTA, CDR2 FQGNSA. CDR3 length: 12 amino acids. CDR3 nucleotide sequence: TGTGCCAGCAGATTTCGACAGACTGAAGCTTTCTTT. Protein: CASRFRQTEAFF.

The chain's CDR3 is CASSSCCRGRYGYTF. In nucleotides, the CDR3 is TGTGCCAGCAGTTCGTGTTGCCGGGGCCGGTATGGCTACACCTTC. The chain employs TRBV27 and TRBJ1-2, with a weak D call TRBD1 (5 bases). The CDR3 has 15 amino acids. The germline CDR1 and CDR2 sequences are MNHEY and SMNVEV (reference sequence). Trimming stripped 4 bases from V and 5 bases from J, with 17 bases between.

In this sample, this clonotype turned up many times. In nucleotides, the CDR3 is TGTGCCAGCAGCTTCGGACAGGGGGCGCATGGCTACACCTTC. Translated, it gives CASSFGQGAHGYTF. The chain uses TRBV5-4 and TRBJ1-2; TRBD1 aligns across 11 bases. With 2 bases clipped from V and 6 bases from J, the junction kept 3 bases outside the gene matches. CDR1 is SGHNT, CDR2 YYREEE, per germline (reference sequence). The CDR3 spans 14 residues.

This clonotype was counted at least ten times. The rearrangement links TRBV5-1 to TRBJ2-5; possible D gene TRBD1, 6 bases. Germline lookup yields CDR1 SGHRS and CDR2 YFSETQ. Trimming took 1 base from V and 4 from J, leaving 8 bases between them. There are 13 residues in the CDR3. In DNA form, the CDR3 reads TGCGCCAGCAGCTTGCCCAGGGGAGAGACCCAGTACTTC. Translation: CASSLPRGETQYF.

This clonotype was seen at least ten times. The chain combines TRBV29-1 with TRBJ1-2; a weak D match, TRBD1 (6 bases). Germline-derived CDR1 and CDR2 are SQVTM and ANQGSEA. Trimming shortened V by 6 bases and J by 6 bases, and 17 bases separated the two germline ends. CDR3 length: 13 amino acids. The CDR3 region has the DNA TGCAGCGTAGATACAGGGTACGTCCATGGCTACACCTTC. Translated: CSVDTGYVHGYTF.

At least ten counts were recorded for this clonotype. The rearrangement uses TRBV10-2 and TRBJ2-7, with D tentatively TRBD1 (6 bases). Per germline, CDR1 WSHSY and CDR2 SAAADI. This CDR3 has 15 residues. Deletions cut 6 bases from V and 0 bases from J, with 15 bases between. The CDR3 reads CASRILGANSYEQYF. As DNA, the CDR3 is TGCGCCAGCAGAATTTTGGGGGCCAACTCCTACGAGCAGTACTTC.